The clone carrying this T cell receptor (beta chain) was seen just once. Antigen: not known. These data come from a study of cytomegalovirus exposure and HLA in healthy donors. Overall study: Within an early data release were 65 million to 90 million unique TCRs drawn from HLA-typed donors. Among the 400 or so donors who were genotyped, about 79% fell in the genetic ancestry cluster that is associated with self-reported Caucasian donors.

Primers included in the PCR were 60 Vbeta and 13 Jbeta primers. Libraries were prepared by immunoSEQ multiplex PCR; TCRdb keeps only in-frame clonotypes and omits some of them. The sample consists of 130,000 or so clones, roughly 71% of them appearing once. Study results and limitations: Later analysis demonstrated an association between a missense DCLRE1C variant and TCR beta V- and J-gene trimming. A later analysis found common viral pathogens apparently linked to several of the most significant clusters.

Sequencing was done on a sample of PBMCs. This receptor was taken from a woman in her 40s in good health and CMV-seronegative.

In DNA form, the CDR3 reads TGTGCCAGCAGTGACGGCAGGGGGGATGGCACAGATACGCAGTATTTT. It yields the protein CASSDGRGDGTDTQYF. J is TRBJ2-3 and V is TRBV6-4; D is perhaps TRBD1 (7 bases). The V gene's germline CDR1 is MRHNA and CDR2 SNTAGT. Trimming cost V 2 bases and J 1 base, with 13 bases left between them. The CDR3 loop spans 16 amino acids.